This T cell receptor (beta chain) appears in the sequencing data of a study of a mutant IDH1 vaccine in newly diagnosed glioma. Study overall: Eight vaccinations were given in weeks 1, 3, 5, 7, 11, 15, 19 and 23. Patients got their first vaccination 4-6 weeks after radiotherapy alone, or with temozolomide cycles. Earlier treatment was radiotherapy, temozolomide, or both, with most getting both. Notes on the study in general: Top-clonotype changes in peripheral T cells seemed unrelated to pseudoprogression.

Looked up from germline, CDR1 is LGHNA and CDR2 is YSLEER. The germline V and J ends were trimmed by 0 bases and 4 bases, with 12 bases remaining between them. The CDR3 totals 15 residues. Produced via immunoSEQ multiplex PCR; TCRdb's table is partial and in-frame only. In the table there are some 35,000 clones, roughly 76% of which are singletons. As to time point: week 5, during vaccination. Vaccination comprised doses that each held 300 ug of mutant IDH1 20-mer peptide, plus topical imiquimod. Points on this clone: The antigen is undetermined.

Sequencing used PBMCs, obtained from a glioma patient whose treatment included an IDH1 peptide vaccine. J is TRBJ1-2 and V is TRBV4-3; D perhaps matches TRBD1 (5 bases). This receptor was taken from a man aged 45-65 years with glioma. The CDR3 DNA reads as TGCGCCAGCAGCCAAGATAAGGGGAGATTCTATGGCTACACCTTC. This translates into CASSQDKGRFYGYTF.